In its sample, the clone carrying this TCR beta chain was seen a few times. What it binds is unknown. A second PCR, run for about 7 to 11 cycles, used a sample-barcoded 5' primer plus a J-beta primer mix. TCRdb ran MiXCR on the 5' RACE reads and lists one entry per CDR3 protein. The sample lists 750,000 to 950,000 distinct CDR3 sequences, 20% to 30% occurring once. This entry is derived from a study of blood T cells in healthy people across ages. Study-level points and caveats: Those diversity estimates obtained from one million T cells were thought to be underestimates.

CDR1 is ENHRY, CDR2 SYGVKD, per germline. Unmatched junction bases numbered 5, after V lost 9 bases and J lost 2 bases. This CDR3 region has 13 residues. The same specimen was also included in a second study, on T cells of mothers and their children. That study adds: In both related and unrelated pairs, TCR recombination output is shaped similarly by thymic selection.

Sequenced input: blood. The rearrangement links TRBV10-3 to TRBJ2-5; the match to TRBD1 covers 8 bases. The sequence was obtained from a boy aged 5-17 years in good health. The CDR3 protein is CAIGYRGQETQYF. The DNA for the CDR3 is TGTGCCATTGGATACAGGGGGCAAGAGACCCAGTACTTC.